The present T cell receptor beta chain was sequenced within a study of blood T cell repertoires in COVID-19. The data were produced by immunoSEQ multiplex PCR, yet TCRdb's version contains in-frame clones alone and is incomplete. Of approximately 160,000 clones listed, roughly nine tenths were seen once; the top ten hold nearly 0.55%. Germline lookup yields CDR1 MDHEN and CDR2 SYDVKM. V was clipped by 2 bases and J by 4 bases, with 9 bases between them. This CDR3 spans 14 amino acids. The TCR sequence derives from a middle-aged man with acute or convalescent COVID-19. Sequenced material: peripheral blood. The genes are TRBV28 and TRBJ1-5; D may be TRBD1 (5 bases). The CDR3 sequence: CASSLAAGNQPQHF. The CDR3 bases are TGTGCCAGCAGTTTAGCGGCAGGGAATCAGCCCCAGCATTTT.